Following are 25 T cell receptor beta chains from one sample sequenced in a study of blood T cell repertoires in COVID-19. Here immunoSEQ multiplex PCR was the method, and the copy in TCRdb shows in-frame clones only, minus some. This sample has around 160,000 clones, with around 84% found just once. The material sequenced was PBMCs or T cells enriched from blood (not recorded which). All receptors derive from a woman aged 50 to 60 who had been exposed to COVID-19.

This clone was counted only a few times. The V and J genes are TRBV4-2 and TRBJ2-1; D perhaps matches TRBD1 (5 bases). Between the trimmed V and J ends, which lost 4 bases and 0 bases, there was a span of 13 bases. CDR1 LGHNA and CDR2 YNFKEQ come from the germline V gene. The CDR3 totals 16 residues. CDR3 DNA sequence: TGTGCCAGCAGCCCCGCGCAGGGCAGCTCCTACAATGAGCAGTTCTTC. It specifies CASSPAQGSSYNEQFF.

V is TRBV7-8 and J is TRBJ2-1, with D perhaps matching TRBD2 (5 bases). Germline CDR1 SGHVS, CDR2 FQNEAQ. Trimming removed 3 bases at V and 0 bases at J, with 9 bases between. There are 15 residues in the CDR3. The CDR3 region is CASSFEGGSYNEQFF. CDR3 DNA sequence: TGTGCCAGCAGCTTCGAGGGTGGCTCCTACAATGAGCAGTTCTTC.

This clone was recorded once. J is TRBJ2-1 and V is TRBV11-1, with D maybe TRBD1 (6 bases). Per germline, CDR1 SGHAT and CDR2 FQDESV (reference sequence). There are 15 residues in the CDR3. Trimming cost V 4 bases and J 5 bases, with 15 bases left between them. CDR3 sequence: CASSSVGKGDNEQFF. As DNA, the CDR3 is TGTGCCAGCAGCTCCGTGGGAAAGGGGGACAATGAGCAGTTCTTC.

The chain employs TRBV28 and TRBJ1-5; D not certain. The germline V gene has CDR1 MDHEN and CDR2 SYDVKM. The CDR3 covers 14 residues. The V and J ends lost 3 bases and 0 bases respectively, with 6 bases between them. DNA of the CDR3: TGTGCCAGCAGTTTGGGAGGTAGCAATCAGCCCCAGCATTTT. Amino acids: CASSLGGSNQPQHF.

The CDR3 sequence: CASSLSITYNEQFF. As DNA, the CDR3 is TGTGCCAGCAGTTTATCAATTACCTACAATGAGCAGTTCTTC. This chain joins TRBV27 and TRBJ2-1; no definite D call. Germline assignment: CDR1 MNHEY and CDR2 SMNVEV (reference sequence). The V and J ends lost 0 bases and 2 bases respectively, with 5 bases between them. The CDR3 extends over 14 amino acids.

This rearrangement joins TRBV25-1 to TRBJ2-7; 11 bases are shared with TRBD1. V shed 6 bases and J 5 bases; nucleotides not matched to a gene: 12. The CDR3 sequence is 16 residues long. Germline lookup yields CDR1 MGHDK and CDR2 SYGVNS. CDR3 in amino acids: CASRQPRTGGSNEQYF. In nucleotides, the CDR3 is TGTGCCAGCAGACAACCCCGGACAGGGGGCTCAAACGAGCAGTACTTC.

The chain recombines TRBV6-2 or TRBV6-3 with TRBJ2-1, with D possibly being TRBD2 (5 bases). Trimming left V 3 bases short and J 0 bases short, with 9 bases between. Germline-derived CDR1 and CDR2 are MNHEY and SVGEGT. The CDR3 has 15 residues. CDR3 sequence reads: CASSYSGSSYNEQFF. DNA for the CDR3: TGTGCCAGCAGTTATAGTGGGAGCTCCTACAATGAGCAGTTCTTC.

CDR3 DNA: TGTGCCAGCAGCTTGGAGGATAGCGGGAGTCTCGCAGATACGCAGTATTTT. Translation: CASSLEDSGSLADTQYF. This chain joins TRBV7-6 and TRBJ2-3, with TRBD2 matching 9 bases. V lost 3 bases to trimming and J lost 4 bases; unmatched junction nucleotides: 11. CDR3 length: 17 amino acids. The V gene's germline CDR1 is SGHVS and CDR2 FNYEAQ.

The chain couples TRBV11-1 to TRBJ2-1, with D possibly matching TRBD2 (5 bases). With 1 base removed from V and 0 bases from J, the gap between germline ends came to 10 bases. CDR1 and CDR2 (germline): SGHAT, FQDESV (reference sequence). The CDR3 extends over 16 amino acids. CDR3 sequence: CASSLGEPDSYNEQFF. CDR3 nucleotide sequence: TGTGCCAGCAGCTTAGGGGAGCCGGACTCCTACAATGAGCAGTTCTTC.

This chain uses TRBV5-1 with TRBJ1-3; 11 positions match TRBD1. Germline V lookup: CDR1 SGHRS, CDR2 YFSETQ. The CDR3 length is 18 residues. V lost 0 bases, J lost 0 bases, and 5 bases stayed unmatched. The CDR3 protein is CASSLGRTGGFSGNTIYF. The CDR3 nucleotides are TGCGCCAGCAGCTTGGGGAGGACAGGGGGCTTCTCTGGAAACACCATATATTTT.

The chain combines TRBV5-4 with TRBJ2-1; tentative D call: TRBD1 (5 bases). Trimming removed 8 bases at V and 9 bases at J, with 21 bases between. Germline V CDR1 and CDR2: SGHNT, YYREEE (reference sequence). This CDR3 has 14 residues. This CDR3 is CASITRTKQGEQFF. CDR3 nucleotides: TGTGCCAGTATCACCCGGACAAAGCAGGGTGAGCAGTTCTTC.

Only one count was recorded for this clone. The chain employs TRBV29-1 and TRBJ1-1, with TRBD1 matching 7 bases. CDR3 length: 12 residues. The germline V gene has CDR1 SQVTM and CDR2 ANQGSEA. V lost 7 bases, J lost 10 bases, and 12 bases stayed unmatched. CDR3 nucleotide sequence: TGCAGCGGCGATCCGGGACAGAAAGGAGCTTTCTTT. It yields the protein CSGDPGQKGAFF.

CDR3 nucleotides: TGTGCCAGCAGCTTAGGGACAGGGGCCCTCCACCCCCTCCACTTT. Its translation: CASSLGTGALHPLHF. This chain connects TRBV11-2 to TRBJ1-6; 9 nucleotides align to TRBD1. The CDR3 extends over 15 amino acids. Losses at the gene ends were 1 base for V and 13 bases for J; bases not matched to a gene: 8. Germline V CDR1 and CDR2: SGHAT, FQNNGV.

V gene TRBV19 combines with J gene TRBJ1-3; D is undetermined. This CDR3 comprises 12 residues. CDR1 is LNHDA and CDR2 is SQIVND in the germline V gene (reference sequence). Trimming took off 5 bases at V and 4 bases at J, with 6 bases between the two ends. Written as DNA, the CDR3 is TGTGCCAGTAGTTCCAGAGGAAACACCATATATTTT. Translated, it gives CASSSRGNTIYF.

The chain recombines TRBV7-6 with TRBJ1-1; maybe TRBD1 (5 bases). The CDR3 has 16 amino acids. Germline CDR1 SGHVS, CDR2 FNYEAQ. V dropped 4 bases and J dropped 5 bases, with 20 bases sitting between them. CDR3: CASSSQSRGGRTEAFF. CDR3 DNA: TGTGCCAGCAGCTCTCAATCTCGGGGGGGACGAACTGAAGCTTTCTTT.

This clone turned up a few times. This chain connects TRBV6-4 to TRBJ2-1; 8 bases are shared with TRBD2. The CDR3 loop spans 14 amino acids. Germline V gives CDR1 MRHNA, CDR2 SNTAGT. The V and J ends lost 8 bases and 6 bases, in that order; junction bases with no gene match: 9. CDR3 region: CASSDRGGRNEQFF. The DNA of the CDR3 is TGTGCCAGCTCCGACCGGGGGGGCCGCAATGAGCAGTTCTTC.

A few counts support this clone. This sequence joins TRBV6-2 or TRBV6-3 and TRBJ2-3; the D is unclear. With 2 bases removed from V and 2 bases from J, the gap between germline ends came to 11 bases. Germline V CDR1 and CDR2: MNHEY, SVGEGT. CDR3 length equals 15 residues. The CDR3 reads CASSYPRGHTDTQYF. CDR3 coding DNA: TGTGCCAGCAGTTACCCCAGAGGCCACACAGATACGCAGTATTTT.

V gene TRBV4-2 combines with J gene TRBJ2-3, with 14 nucleotides matching TRBD2. The CDR3 contains 17 residues. V dropped 3 bases and J dropped 5; count of bases not matched to a gene: 7. Germline values: CDR1 LGHNA, CDR2 YNFKEQ. This chain's CDR3 is CASSHEGGLAGVDTQYF. The CDR3 region has the DNA TGTGCCAGCAGCCACGAAGGGGGACTAGCGGGGGTAGATACGCAGTATTTT.

This chain uses TRBV7-7 with TRBJ2-5; TRBD2 is a possible D gene (5 bases). Trimming stripped 2 bases from V and 7 bases from J, with 17 bases between. The CDR3 covers 15 residues. Germline assignment: CDR1 SSHAT and CDR2 FNYEAQ (reference sequence). The CDR3 region has the DNA TGTGCCAGCAGCTTAAGGGCTGAACCCCGGGGGACCCAGTACTTC. Amino acids: CASSLRAEPRGTQYF.

This CDR3 reads CASSPNMRGTQYF. CDR3 DNA sequence: TGTGCCAGCAGCCCAAATATGCGGGGGACCCAGTACTTC. The chain recombines TRBV7-9 with TRBJ2-5; D may be TRBD2 (6 bases). CDR1 and CDR2 (germline): SEHNR, FQNEAQ (reference sequence). This CDR3 is built from 13 residues. Deletions cut 5 bases from V and 7 bases from J, with 14 bases between.

The rearrangement joins TRBV27 to TRBJ1-4; D uncertain. This CDR3 is built from 14 residues. Trimming took 5 bases from V and 3 from J, leaving 10 bases between them. Germline CDR1 is MNHEY and CDR2 is SMNVEV (reference sequence). This chain's CDR3 is CASSPLAANEKLFF. CDR3 DNA: TGTGCCAGCAGTCCGTTGGCAGCTAATGAAAAACTGTTTTTT.

This clone was observed a single time. This sequence joins TRBV6-6 and TRBJ1-6, with a possible D match to TRBD1 (6 bases). V lost 2 bases, J lost 6 bases, and 14 bases lay in between. CDR1 and CDR2 from the germline V gene are MNHNY and SVGAGI (reference sequence). This CDR3 contains 16 residues. CDR3 protein: CASSYHPGHVNSPLHF. In DNA form, the CDR3 reads TGTGCCAGCAGTTACCACCCGGGACATGTTAATTCACCCCTCCACTTT.

V and J are TRBV7-8 and TRBJ2-1; 9 positions match TRBD2. The CDR3 length is 16 residues. Trimming cost V 7 bases and J 4 bases; bases outside gene matches: 11. Germline assignment: CDR1 SGHVS and CDR2 FQNEAQ. CDR3 amino acids: CASTEGPSGDYNEQFF. In DNA, the CDR3 is TGTGCCAGCACCGAAGGGCCTAGCGGGGATTACAATGAGCAGTTCTTC.

V and J are TRBV11-2 and TRBJ1-1; no clear D gene. In germline, CDR1 is SGHAT, CDR2 FQNNGV. The CDR3 contains 12 residues. V gave up 2 bases and J gave up 7 bases, with 8 bases separating them. In DNA, the CDR3 is TGTGCCAGCAGCTTATCCGGGATTGAAGCTTTCTTT. Translated: CASSLSGIEAFF. The entire variable domain, with the rest obtained from reference TRBV11-2 and TRBJ1-1, is as follows: EAGVAQSPRYKIIEKRQSVAFWCNPISGHATLYWYQQILGQGPKLLIQFQNNGVVDDSQLPKDRFSAERLKGVDSTLKIQPAKLEDSAVYLCASSLSGIEAFFGQGTRLTVV.

As DNA, the CDR3 is TGTGCCAGCAAGACAGGGGGGGGAGCCAATCAGCCCCAGCATTTT. It yields the protein CASKTGGGANQPQHF. The J gene is TRBJ1-5, the V gene TRBV6-5; the match to TRBD1 covers 9 bases. Germline V gives CDR1 MNHEY, CDR2 SVGAGI. J gave up 3 bases and V 7 bases, and 7 bases lay outside the gene matches. CDR3 length: 15 residues.